Listed here are 10 T cell receptor beta chains from one sample, sequenced in a study of technical replicates of blood from several donors. Sequencing was performed with immunoSEQ multiplex PCR; in TCRdb, only in-frame clones are kept and a portion is missing. The sample has some 70,000 clones, 85% to 95% seen once; the top ten hold roughly 0.4%. The specimen was T cells isolated from PBMCs. These receptors were collected from a human donor in good health.

This clone was detected only a few times. CDR3 residues: CASSLGTGGGETQYF. DNA of the CDR3: TGCGCCAGCAGCTTGGGGACAGGGGGGGGCGAGACCCAGTACTTC. The rearrangement joins TRBV5-1 to TRBJ2-5; 10 bases are shared with TRBD1. V dropped 0 bases and J dropped 5; count of bases not matched to a gene: 4. CDR3 length: 15 amino acids. CDR1 is SGHRS and CDR2 is YFSETQ in the germline V gene. Full variable domain (rest looked up from reference TRBV5-1 and TRBJ2-5): KAGVTQTPRYLIKTRGQQVTLSCSPISGHRSVSWYQQTPGQGLQFLFEYFSETQRNKGNFPGRFSGRQFSNSRSEMNVSTLELGDSALYLCASSLGTGGGETQYFGPGTRLLVL.

This clone has just one count. The gene calls are TRBV7-6 and TRBJ1-1, with TRBD1 as a possible D gene (5 bases). The CDR3 covers 16 residues. Germline values: CDR1 SGHVS, CDR2 FNYEAQ. Trimming took off 5 bases at V and 3 bases at J, with 19 bases between the two ends. The CDR3 DNA reads TGTGCCAGCAGCCGCTACATGGGGCCTGGGGACACTGAAGCTTTCTTT. This gives the protein CASSRYMGPGDTEAFF. Drawing the rest from reference TRBV7-6 and TRBJ1-1, the complete variable domain is GAGVSQSPRYKVTKRGQDVALRCDPISGHVSLYWYRQALGQGPEFLTYFNYEAQQDKSGLPNDRFSAERPEGSISTLTIQRTEQRDSAMYRCASSRYMGPGDTEAFFGQGTRLTVV.

The rearrangement uses TRBV4-1 and TRBJ1-1, with 7 nucleotides matching TRBD1. This CDR3 is 16 amino acids long. J gave up 4 bases and V 4 bases, and 12 bases lay outside the gene matches. Germline lookup yields CDR1 MGHRA and CDR2 YSYEKL. The chain's CDR3 is CASSRGTGEWSTEAFF. CDR3 bases: TGCGCCAGCAGCCGGGGAACAGGGGAATGGAGCACTGAAGCTTTCTTT.

The sample holds one count of this clone. The CDR3 nucleotides read TGTGCCAGCAGTTCCCAATGGCGGGACACTGAAGCTTTCTTT. This translates into CASSSQWRDTEAFF. The V call is TRBV27, the J call TRBJ1-1; D unresolved. The CDR3 loop spans 14 amino acids. Germline CDR1 MNHEY, CDR2 SMNVEV (reference sequence). V gave up 4 bases and J gave up 3 bases, with 12 bases separating them.

As DNA, the CDR3 is TGTGCCAGCAGCGTAGAGGCGGGAGAACAAGAGACCCAGTACTTC. Translating gives CASSVEAGEQETQYF. The chain links TRBV9 to TRBJ2-5, with 7 bases lining up with TRBD2. The CDR3 is 15 residues long. Germline lookup yields CDR1 SGDLS and CDR2 YYNGEE. With V trimmed by 0 bases and J by 2 bases, 4 bases remained unmatched.

This chain links TRBV7-9 with TRBJ1-1; TRBD1 matches at 7 bases. Germline trimming cut 2 bases from V and 1 base from J; bases unmatched to any gene: 7. Germline V CDR1 and CDR2: SEHNR, FQNEAQ (reference sequence). The CDR3 runs 16 residues. The CDR3 coding sequence is TGTGCCAGCAGCTTAATGACAGGGTTATGGAACACTGAAGCTTTCTTT. It encodes CASSLMTGLWNTEAFF.

The CDR3 here is CASSERDRPTDTQYF. CDR3 bases: TGTGCCAGCAGTGAAAGGGACAGGCCCACAGATACGCAGTATTTT. V gene TRBV6-1 combines with J gene TRBJ2-3; 8 bases align to TRBD1. Unmatched junction bases numbered 3, after V lost 2 bases and J lost 2 bases. Germline assignment: CDR1 MNHNS and CDR2 SASEGT. This CDR3 contains 15 residues.

The V and J genes are TRBV27 and TRBJ2-5, with TRBD2 matching over 8 bases. Trimming removed 5 bases from V and 4 bases from J; junction bases left unmatched: 6. CDR1 and CDR2 (germline): MNHEY, SMNVEV (reference sequence). The CDR3 is made up of 14 amino acids. DNA for the CDR3: TGTGCCAGCAGTCCAGCGGGAGTGAGAGAGACCCAGTACTTC. Protein product: CASSPAGVRETQYF.

The gene calls are TRBV7-3 and TRBJ2-2, with 7 bases fitting TRBD2. V lost 0 bases and J lost 6; bases outside the gene matches: 4. Per the germline V gene, CDR1 is SGHTA and CDR2 is FQGTGA. The CDR3 contains 15 residues. The chain's CDR3 is CASSLTSAGAGELFF. The CDR3, as DNA: TGTGCCAGCAGCTTAACTTCGGCGGGAGCCGGGGAGCTGTTTTTT.

The chain joins TRBV10-2 to TRBJ2-5; D remains unclear. This CDR3 is built from 12 residues. V shed 4 bases and J shed 5 bases, with 8 bases lying between them. Germline loops: CDR1 WSHSY, CDR2 SAAADI. The CDR3 sequence is CASSVDGETQYF. The DNA for the CDR3 is TGCGCCAGCAGTGTTGACGGGGAGACCCAGTACTTC.